Listed below are T cell receptor beta chains from one sample, sequenced in a study of T cells in Graves' hyperthyroidism and ophthalmopathy. Each CDR3 protein is one row after TCRdb ran MiXCR on the multiplex PCR reads. Of hundreds of thousands of distinct CDR3 sequences in the sample, roughly 20% were seen once. The sample consisted of blood. These TCRs come from a woman aged 45-65 years with Graves' hyperthyroidism that later progressed to Graves' ophthalmopathy. Both conserved end residues are part of each CDR3. D genes are given only for firm matches. Clone size appears in some rows only: once, few, many, or a class for an expanded clone.

>many|TRBV30|TRBJ1-2|.
TGTGCCTGGAGTGTTGACTATGGCTACACCTTC
CAWSVDYGYTF
>.|TRBV3-1|TRBJ2-1|.
TGTGCCGGCAGCCAAGAGCTCGGGACCGACAATGAGCAGTTCTTC
CAGSQELGTDNEQFF
>many|TRBV9|TRBJ2-1|TRBD2
TGTGCCAGCAGCGCCTCCACTAGCGGGGGGTCCAATGAGCAGTTCTTC
CASSASTSGGSNEQFF
>.|TRBV20-1|TRBJ1-5|.
TGCAGTGCTAGAGATCCGACAACCCCCCATCAGCCCCAGCATTTT
CSARDPTTPHQPQHF
>.|TRBV20-1|TRBJ2-1|TRBD1
TGCAGTGCTATCGACAGGGTGGCCTACAATGAGCAGTTCTTC
CSAIDRVAYNEQFF
>many|TRBV6-1|TRBJ2-7|.
TGTGCCAGCAGCCCCATAGAGGTGGATTGGGACGAGCAGTACTTC
CASSPIEVDWDEQYF
>few|TRBV5-1|TRBJ1-2|.
TGCGCCAGCAGCTTGGCCCTTTTCTCCTATGGCTACACCTTC
CASSLALFSYGYTF
>many|TRBV30|TRBJ1-1|.
TGTGCCTGGAGTGGGACATACACTGAAGCTTTCTTT
CAWSGTYTEAFF
>many|TRBV20-1|TRBJ2-7|TRBD1
TGCAGTGCTCCAGTCCAGGGGGCGCTCCAAGAGCAGTACTTC
CSAPVQGALQEQYF
>many|TRBV20-1|TRBJ2-5|.
TGCAGTGCTAGTTTCCTAGCAAGGGCGGGAGAGACCCAGTACTTC
CSASFLARAGETQYF
>.|TRBV29-1|TRBJ2-7|.
TGCAGCGTTGAAGGTTCTGACTCCTACGAGCAGTACTTC
CSVEGSDSYEQYF
>.|TRBV5-4|TRBJ1-1|TRBD1
TGTGCCAGCAGCGCGGACAGGGGGCCTAACTCGAACACTGAAGCTTTCTTT
CASSADRGPNSNTEAFF
>.|TRBV7-9|TRBJ1-2|.
TGTGCCAGCAGCTCGACCGGGACGGCCTTAGCTAACTATGGCTACACCTTC
CASSSTGTALANYGYTF
>many|TRBV20-1|TRBJ2-3|.
TGCAGTGCTGTGACAGTGGGTGATGACACAGATACGCAGTATTTT
CSAVTVGDDTDTQYF
>many|TRBV20-1|TRBJ2-1|TRBD2
TGCAGTGCTAGAGGGTCTAGCGGGGGGCTCATCTCCTACAATGAGCAGTTCTTC
CSARGSSGGLISYNEQFF
>.|TRBV20-1|TRBJ1-2|.
TGCAGTGCTAGAGATCCTAGGGGCGGGGGGGCCTCCTTAAGAGGTGGCTACACCTTC
CSARDPRGGGASLRGGYTF
>many|TRBV20-1|TRBJ1-1|.
TGCAGTGCTAGACCCGACAATATCGAAGCTTTCTTT
CSARPDNIEAFF
>.|TRBV27|TRBJ1-1|.
TGTGCCAGCAGTTTTTCCCGACACCGGAACACTGAAGCTTTCTTT
CASSFSRHRNTEAFF
>many|TRBV3-1|TRBJ2-1|.
TGTGCCAGCAGCCGCGGGGACGACAATGAGCAGTTCTTC
CASSRGDDNEQFF
>few|TRBV6-5|TRBJ1-1|.
TGTGCCAGCAGTTACGCGGGACGGAGCACTGAAGCTTTCTTT
CASSYAGRSTEAFF
>few|TRBV6-1|TRBJ1-2|.
TGTGCCAGCGGTACACCGGGACAAGGATATGGCTACACCTTC
CASGTPGQGYGYTF
>many|TRBV20-1|TRBJ1-5|TRBD1
TGCAGTGCTTCTGACAGGGTGCAGCCCCAGCATTTT
CSASDRVQPQHF
>many|TRBV2|TRBJ1-6|.
TGTGCCAGCAGCGGGTTGGCAGGGAATTCACCCCTCCACTTT
CASSGLAGNSPLHF
>once|TRBV15|TRBJ2-2|TRBD1
TGTGCCACCAGCAGAGATCAAGCCGGGACAGCGTCCGCGGAGCTGTTTTTT
CATSRDQAGTASAELFF
>.|TRBV20-1|TRBJ2-3|TRBD2
TGCAGTGCTAGCGGGGGGGGGGGGGCAGATACGCAGTATTTT
CSASGGGGADTQYF
>.|TRBV13|TRBJ1-3|TRBD1
TGTGCCAGCAGCTCGGGACAGTCGAGCCACTCTGGAAACACCATATATTTT
CASSSGQSSHSGNTIYF
>many|TRBV6-1|TRBJ2-1|.
TGTGCCAGCAGTGAATACGGAAGGGGCTACAATGAGCAGTTCTTC
CASSEYGRGYNEQFF
>.|TRBV3-1|TRBJ2-1|TRBD2
TGTGCCAGCAGCCACTCCGGACTAGCGGGGCCCTACAATGAGCAGTTCTTC
CASSHSGLAGPYNEQFF
>few|TRBV6-1|TRBJ1-1|TRBD1
TGTGCCAGCACCACGATTTCCGGGACAGGGTTTGGAGGCTACTCTGAAGCTTTCTTT
CASTTISGTGFGGYSEAFF
>few|TRBV3-1|TRBJ2-1|TRBD2
TGTGCCAGCAGCCAAGCTGCGGGAGGGGAGCAGTTCTTC
CASSQAAGGEQFF
>many|TRBV27|TRBJ1-2|TRBD1
TGTGCCAGCAGGAATGGAAGGGGGCCCAGGGGGTATGGCTACACCTTC
CASRNGRGPRGYGYTF
>many|TRBV5-1|TRBJ1-2|.
TGCGCCAGCAGAGGGACGGAGACCTCCTATGGCTACACCTTC
CASRGTETSYGYTF
>.|TRBV15|TRBJ1-2|.
TGTGCCACCAGCAGAGATATGGGGGGATGGTACACCTTC
CATSRDMGGWYTF
>.|TRBV19|TRBJ1-4|TRBD1
TGTGCCAGTAGTATTCATTGGGGACAGCCTAATGAAAAACTGTTTTTT
CASSIHWGQPNEKLFF
>many|TRBV13|TRBJ2-1|.
TGTGCCAGCAGCTTAGGACCCCCCAATGAGCAGTTCTTC
CASSLGPPNEQFF
>.|TRBV13|TRBJ1-1|.
TGTGCCAGCAGCTTAATTCAGGGTTTGAACACTGAAGCTTTCTTT
CASSLIQGLNTEAFF
>many|TRBV11-2|TRBJ2-3|.
TGTGCCAGCAGCTTATCCGAGGCGGGGCCCACAGATACGCAGTATTTT
CASSLSEAGPTDTQYF
>.|TRBV5-1|TRBJ1-4|TRBD1
TGCGCCAGCAGCCGGGGACAGGCCATCAATGAAAAACTGTTTTTT
CASSRGQAINEKLFF
>.|TRBV6-1|TRBJ2-2|TRBD2
TGTGCCAGCAGGGACCGGGGACTAGCGAGTACCGGGGAGCTGTTTTTT
CASRDRGLASTGELFF
>few|TRBV9|TRBJ1-1|TRBD1
TGTGCCAGCAGCGGGGACAGTATGGTTCAGGTGTCTGAAGCTTTCTTT
CASSGDSMVQVSEAFF
>.|TRBV7-3|TRBJ1-5|.
TGTGCCAGCAGCTCGGGACAACTTAATCAGCCCCAGCATTTT
CASSSGQLNQPQHF
>few|TRBV6-2/TRBV6-3|TRBJ1-2|.
TGTGCCACCTTGACAGTTTACTATGGCTACACCTTC
CATLTVYYGYTF
>few|TRBV5-4|TRBJ2-3|.
TGTGCCAGCAGCTGGCCCGGGGCGGAGCGTACGCAGTATTTT
CASSWPGAERTQYF
>few|TRBV5-6|TRBJ2-5|.
TGTGCCAGCAGCTTGCTAAAGACCCAGTACTTC
CASSLLKTQYF
>few|TRBV30|TRBJ2-5|.
TGTGCCTGGAGTGGCGGTTACAGTCCATACTTC
CAWSGGYSPYF
>many|TRBV7-9|TRBJ1-6|.
TGTGCCAGCAGCTCAACAGACCCGGGGAGCCCCCTCCACTTT
CASSSTDPGSPLHF
>.|TRBV5-6|TRBJ2-2|.
TGTGCCAGCAATGGTTTAAGGGGGGAGCTGTTTTTT
CASNGLRGELFF
>few|TRBV12-3/TRBV12-4|TRBJ2-3|.
TGTGCCAGCACCGCCACGAGAGATACGCAGTATTTT
CASTATRDTQYF
>.|TRBV7-2|TRBJ2-7|.
TGTGCCAGCATCCCGGACGAGCAGTACTTC
CASIPDEQYF
>few|TRBV4-1|TRBJ2-5|.
TGCGCCAGCAGCCAAGTGGGTGGCAGGCAAGAGACCCAGTACTTC
CASSQVGGRQETQYF
>few|TRBV6-2/TRBV6-3|TRBJ2-2|.
TGTGCCAGCAGTCAATTGGGGGACGGAAACACCGGGGAGCTGTTTTTT
CASSQLGDGNTGELFF
>many|TRBV30|TRBJ1-2|.
TGTGCCTGGGACGGCTCTAACTATGGCTACACCTTC
CAWDGSNYGYTF
>few|TRBV6-1|TRBJ2-1|.
TGTGCCAGCAGTTATTTGTGGCGGGACTACAATGAGCAGTTCTTC
CASSYLWRDYNEQFF
>few|TRBV7-9|TRBJ2-3|.
TGTGCCAGCAGCTCTGGAAAAATAGCGGGCACAGATACGCAGTATTTT
CASSSGKIAGTDTQYF
>.|TRBV11-2|TRBJ1-5|TRBD1
TGTGCCAGCAGCTTCGACAGGGAAAATCAGCCCCAGCATTTT
CASSFDRENQPQHF
>many|TRBV20-1|TRBJ1-1|TRBD1
TGCAGTGCCGGGGGACAGGGGGGGAACACTGAAGCTTTCTTT
CSAGGQGGNTEAFF
>many|TRBV12-3/TRBV12-4|TRBJ1-2|.
TGTGCCAGCAGTTTACTGCGGCCCTATGGCTACACCTTC
CASSLLRPYGYTF